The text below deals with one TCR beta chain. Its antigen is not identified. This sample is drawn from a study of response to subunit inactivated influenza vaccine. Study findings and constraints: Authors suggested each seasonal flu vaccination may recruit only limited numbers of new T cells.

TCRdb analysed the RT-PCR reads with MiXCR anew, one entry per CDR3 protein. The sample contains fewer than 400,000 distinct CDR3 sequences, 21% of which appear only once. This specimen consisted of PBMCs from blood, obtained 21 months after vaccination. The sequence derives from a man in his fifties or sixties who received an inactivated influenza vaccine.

CDR3 region: CAWSVRGKHTEAFF. The CDR3 DNA reads as TGTGCCTGGAGTGTAAGGGGGAAACACACTGAAGCTTTCTTT. The chain joins TRBV30 to TRBJ1-1, with a weak D call TRBD1 (6 bases). Trimming took 0 bases from V and 3 from J, leaving 11 bases between them. The CDR3 length is 14 residues. Per the germline V gene, CDR1 is GTSNPN and CDR2 is SVGIG (reference sequence).